The 9 T cell receptor beta chains below all came from one sample that was sequenced in a study of blood T cell repertoires in COVID-19. Assay: immunoSEQ multiplex PCR; the TCRdb copy retains only in-frame clones and omits some. The sample records fewer than 200,000 clones, approximately 90% being singletons. Sequencing used peripheral blood. These receptor sequences come from a man in his sixties with acute or convalescent COVID-19.

The chain links TRBV10-3 to TRBJ2-7; TRBD1 might be the D (6 bases). V lost 3 bases and J lost 3, with 21 bases in between. Germline V gene data show CDR1 as ENHRY and CDR2 as SYGVKD. This CDR3 has 17 amino acids. This chain's CDR3 is CAISDEARRGSNYEQYF. The CDR3 DNA sequence: TGTGCCATCAGTGACGAAGCCCGCAGGGGATCTAACTACGAGCAGTACTTC.

This chain joins TRBV19 and TRBJ1-1; unclear D gene. From germline, CDR1 is LNHDA and CDR2 SQIVND (reference sequence). The CDR3 covers 14 residues. The germline V and J ends were trimmed by 6 bases and 11 bases, with 22 bases remaining between them. The CDR3 reads CASSEAALAGEAFF. The CDR3 nucleotides are TGTGCCAGTAGCGAAGCGGCCTTGGCGGGAGAGGCTTTCTTT.

The CDR3, as DNA: TGCAGTGCTAGTCCGATCGGGACTATCTCAACTAATGAAAAACTGTTTTTT. Encoded protein: CSASPIGTISTNEKLFF. The V call is TRBV20-1, the J call TRBJ1-4, with D maybe TRBD1 (5 bases). V was shortened by 3 bases and J by 0 bases, with 17 bases between the two germline ends. The CDR3 is 17 amino acids. Germline values: CDR1 DFQATT, CDR2 SNEGSKA (reference sequence).

V gene TRBV6-2 or TRBV6-3 combines with J gene TRBJ1-1; a possible D gene is TRBD1 (6 bases). The CDR3 length is 14 residues. Germline CDR1 MNHEY, CDR2 SVGEGT. Trimming stripped 2 bases from V and 5 bases from J, with 12 bases between. The CDR3 DNA reads as TGTGCCAGCAGTTACCCAGGGGTAAGAACTGAAGCTTTCTTT. It translates to CASSYPGVRTEAFF.

The V gene is TRBV3-1 (or the pseudogene TRBV3-2), the J gene TRBJ1-1; 11 nucleotides match TRBD1. Germline-derived CDR1 and CDR2 are LGHDT and YNNKEL (reference sequence). The CDR3 consists of 18 residues. The J segment lost 0 bases and the V segment lost 7 bases, leaving 13 bases of the junction unmatched. This CDR3 is CASTFFWTGGDVNTEAFF. Written as DNA, the CDR3 is TGTGCCAGCACCTTTTTTTGGACAGGGGGCGATGTGAACACTGAAGCTTTCTTT.

The V and J genes are TRBV6-1 and TRBJ2-1; D remains ambiguous. The ends were cut back, 0 bases at V and 4 bases at J, with 7 bases in the middle. The V gene's germline CDR1 is MNHNS and CDR2 SASEGT. The CDR3 is 14 residues long. The CDR3 is CASSEAREYNEQFF. CDR3 coding DNA: TGTGCCAGCAGTGAAGCCCGAGAATACAATGAGCAGTTCTTC.

The V gene is TRBV25-1, the J gene TRBJ1-4; possibly TRBD1 for D (5 bases). Per germline, CDR1 MGHDK and CDR2 SYGVNS. V was cut by 3 bases and J by 4 bases, with 12 bases left in between. The length of the CDR3 is 15 residues. CDR3 region: CASSEAGRVNEKLFF. For the CDR3, the DNA is TGTGCCAGCAGTGAGGCTGGCAGGGTTAATGAAAAACTGTTTTTT.

This chain joins TRBV6-5 and TRBJ2-5; 8 positions match TRBD1. V lost 6 bases to trimming and J lost 2 bases; unmatched junction nucleotides: 8. Germline V CDR1 and CDR2: MNHEY, SVGAGI. The CDR3 extends over 15 amino acids. The CDR3 loop is CASRPDRGGQETQYF. The DNA of the CDR3 is TGTGCCAGCAGGCCCGACAGGGGAGGACAAGAGACCCAGTACTTC.

The CDR3 region is CASSPTQGARGYTF. DNA of the CDR3: TGTGCCAGCAGTCCTACACAGGGGGCGCGTGGCTACACCTTC. V is TRBV6-6 and J is TRBJ1-2, with 9 bases fitting TRBD1. The CDR3 sequence is 14 residues long. Germline V gene sequence: CDR1 MNHNY, CDR2 SVGAGI (reference sequence). With V trimmed by 5 bases and J by 7 bases, 8 bases remained unmatched.